This TCR beta chain stems from a study of human T cells and chemical hapten exposure. Study details: A 2 cm by 2 cm inner upper arm patch received 2% DPC for sensitization. Diphenylcyclopropenone, dosed weekly to the scalp, was given to patients throughout the roughly 25-week study. Overall study results and limits: Once DPC sensitization occurred, TCRs above 1 in 1000 frequency showed no change.

Authors' processing steps: Per-sample TCR counts ranged from about 23,224 to 750,000, median about 98,000. TCRdb re-called the RACE reads through MiXCR, storing one row per CDR3 protein. TCRdb, not the authors, supplied the V and J calls. The table includes under 300,000 distinct CDR3 sequences, 7% to 10% detected once. The sample holds a few counts of this clonotype. Its cognate antigen is unknown. Time point of the sample: pre-sensitization, week 0. Treatment described: therapeutic diphenylcyclopropenone sensitization with weekly scalp DPC. The germline V gene has CDR1 SNHLY and CDR2 FYNNEI. V was shortened by 8 bases and J by 3 bases, with 11 bases between the two germline ends. The CDR3 is made up of 13 amino acids.

The TCR sequence derives from a woman aged 40-49 years with alopecia areata. Some clones in this sample may be carry-over from other donors' samples. Sample: whole blood, taken in connection with sensitization to the hapten diphenylcyclopropenone (DPC). The gene calls are TRBV2 and TRBJ1-5; maybe TRBD1 (6 bases). The CDR3 bases are TGTGCCAGCGAGCGGGACACCAATCAGCCCCAGCATTTT. It specifies CASERDTNQPQHF. The full variable domain, with the rest looked up from reference TRBV2 and TRBJ1-5, is EPEVTQTPSHQVTQMGQEVILRCVPISNHLYFYWYRQILGQKVEFLVSFYNNEISEKSEIFDDQFSVERPDGSNFTLKIRSTKLEDSAMYFCASERDTNQPQHFGDGTRLSIL.